This is a list of T cell receptor beta chains from one sample in a study of cytomegalovirus exposure and HLA in healthy donors. Only in-frame clones appear in the TCRdb table, and some are missing; sequencing was by immunoSEQ multiplex PCR. The data contain 150,000 to 200,000 clones, roughly 77% of them seen just once; the ten biggest clones take up more than 2%. Sequenced: PBMCs. The origin of the receptors is a man aged 45-65 years in good health and CMV-seropositive. Each CDR3 is given with its conserved first and last residue. The order of the fields is J gene, clone size, D gene, CDR3 length, V gene, CDR3 protein, CDR3 DNA. D genes are given only for firm matches. For some rows the clone size is stated as once, few or many, or as a class when expanded; others skip it.

TRBJ2-2 | NA | TRBD1 | 16 | TRBV7-8 | CASSLRRTGGIGELFF | TGTGCCAGCAGCTTACGCCGGACAGGGGGAATCGGGGAGCTGTTTTTT
TRBJ2-5 | NA | TRBD1 | 15 | TRBV7-2 | CASSSQPGQQETQYF | TGTGCCAGCAGCTCGCAACCGGGACAGCAAGAGACCCAGTACTTC
TRBJ2-5 | NA | NA | 13 | TRBV18 | CASSWAGMETQYF | TGTGCCAGCTCATGGGCAGGGATGGAGACCCAGTACTTC
TRBJ2-1 | NA | NA | 16 | TRBV5-4 | CASSPPKRSSYNEQFF | TGTGCCAGCAGCCCCCCCAAGCGGAGCTCCTACAATGAGCAGTTCTTC
TRBJ2-5 | NA | NA | 19 | TRBV7-3 | CASSLIPADRGMAQETQYF | TGTGCCAGCAGCTTAATACCGGCCGATCGGGGAATGGCCCAAGAGACCCAGTACTTC
TRBJ2-1 | NA | TRBD1 | 15 | TRBV6-1 | CASSEEGATYNEQFF | TGTGCCAGCAGTGAAGAGGGGGCCACCTACAATGAGCAGTTCTTC
TRBJ2-3 | few | TRBD1 | 15 | TRBV28 | CASSLDRAAQPAQYF | TGTGCCAGCAGCCTAGACAGGGCTGCACAACCGGCGCAGTATTTT
TRBJ2-1 | NA | TRBD2 | 13 | TRBV2 | CADGLAGGHEQFF | TGTGCAGATGGACTAGCGGGGGGGCATGAGCAGTTCTTC
TRBJ1-5 | NA | NA | 15 | TRBV19 | CASNSQGGSNQPQHF | TGTGCCAGTAATTCACAGGGCGGCAGCAATCAGCCCCAGCATTTT
TRBJ1-5 | NA | TRBD1 | 15 | TRBV6-6 | CASSKGQGGDQPQHF | TGTGCCAGCAGCAAAGGACAGGGGGGCGATCAGCCCCAGCATTTT
TRBJ1-2 | NA | NA | 14 | TRBV27 | CASSLSGAYYGYTF | TGTGCCAGCAGTTTATCGGGGGCTTACTATGGCTACACCTTC
TRBJ2-3 | NA | TRBD2 | 15 | TRBV5-4 | CASSLQRGDTDTQYF | TGTGCCAGCAGCTTGCAGCGGGGAGACACAGATACGCAGTATTTT
TRBJ2-3 | NA | TRBD2 | 17 | TRBV9 | CASSVLGTSEVTDTQYF | TGTGCCAGCAGCGTACTAGGGACTAGCGAGGTGACAGATACGCAGTATTTT
TRBJ2-3 | NA | TRBD2 | 12 | TRBV6-5 | CASMGGMDTQYF | TGTGCCAGCATGGGGGGGATGGATACGCAGTATTTT
TRBJ2-1 | NA | NA | 13 | TRBV7-9 | CASSASPNNEQFF | TGTGCCAGCAGCGCAAGCCCTAACAATGAGCAGTTCTTC
TRBJ1-5 | NA | TRBD1 | 15 | TRBV11-2 | CASSLDDRVYQPQHF | TGTGCCAGCAGCTTAGACGACAGGGTATATCAGCCCCAGCATTTT
TRBJ1-2 | NA | NA | 15 | TRBV27 | CASSPWGRDRDGYTF | TGTGCCAGCAGCCCATGGGGCAGGGATAGGGATGGCTACACCTTC
TRBJ2-3 | NA | TRBD2 | 16 | TRBV9 | CASSPSPAGGTDTQYF | TGTGCCAGCAGCCCGAGCCCCGCGGGGGGCACAGATACGCAGTATTTT
TRBJ2-1 | few | NA | 15 | TRBV30 | CAWSELGTLYNEQFF | TGTGCCTGGAGCGAACTGGGGACACTTTACAATGAGCAGTTCTTC
TRBJ2-2 | NA | NA | 17 | TRBV4-2 | CASSQHVGSGQTGELFF | TGTGCCAGCAGCCAGCACGTCGGCAGCGGGCAAACCGGGGAGCTGTTTTTT
TRBJ2-5 | NA | TRBD1 | 17 | TRBV4-3 | CASSRGVTGGSVETQYF | TGCGCCAGCAGCCGCGGCGTCACAGGGGGCTCGGTGGAGACCCAGTACTTC
TRBJ1-1 | NA | NA | 12 | TRBV7-9 | CASSRAPAEAFF | TGTGCCAGCAGCCGAGCTCCGGCTGAAGCTTTCTTT
TRBJ2-4 | NA | TRBD1 | 15 | TRBV18 | CASSPPSQRTGHQYF | TGTGCCAGCTCACCCCCCTCCCAGCGGACAGGGCACCAGTACTTC
TRBJ2-7 | few | TRBD1 | 16 | TRBV6-7 | CASSLFNRGRAYEQYF | TGTGCCAGCAGTCTGTTCAACAGGGGGCGCGCCTACGAGCAGTACTTC
TRBJ2-5 | NA | NA | 11 | TRBV6-6 | CASTYGETQYF | TGTGCCAGCACATACGGGGAGACCCAGTACTTC
TRBJ2-3 | NA | TRBD1 | 20 | TRBV28 | CASSQSRDSVDYTSTDTQYF | TGTGCCAGCAGTCAATCCCGGGACAGCGTCGATTATACTAGCACAGATACGCAGTATTTT
TRBJ2-5 | once | TRBD1 | 15 | TRBV5-4 | CASSLETGSFETQYF | TGTGCCAGCAGCTTGGAGACAGGGTCTTTCGAGACCCAGTACTTC
TRBJ1-4 | NA | NA | 14 | TRBV7-9 | CASSLSGTHEKLFF | TGTGCCAGCAGCTTGAGCGGGACCCATGAAAAACTGTTTTTT
TRBJ2-1 | once | TRBD2 | 12 | TRBV11-2 | CATKRGGNEQFF | TGTGCCACTAAGCGGGGGGGCAATGAGCAGTTCTTC
TRBJ2-7 | NA | NA | 12 | TRBV27 | CASSSANLGWYF | TGTGCCAGCAGCTCAGCGAACCTCGGGTGGTACTTC
TRBJ2-1 | once | TRBD1 | 15 | TRBV28 | CASSLRTGLSNEQFF | TGTGCCAGCAGTTTAAGGACAGGCCTAAGTAATGAGCAGTTCTTC
TRBJ1-1 | NA | NA | 14 | TRBV5-5 | CASSWGGENTEAFF | TGTGCCAGCAGCTGGGGAGGGGAGAACACTGAAGCTTTCTTT
TRBJ2-1 | NA | TRBD1 | 14 | TRBV7-6 | CASSLADRGDPQFF | TGTGCCAGCAGCTTAGCCGACAGGGGGGACCCGCAGTTCTTC